This TCR beta chain was captured in a study of shared clonotypes between healthy human individuals (dated by TCRdb to 2020 to 2022). General notes on the study: A couple of women and a few men aged 18 to 49 years were included in the cohort. The study deeply sequenced blood TCR repertoires of several healthy adults to estimate repertoire size and the extent of clonotype sharing between individuals. To increase sequencing depth and limit assay-specific biases, TCR repertoire library preparation and sequencing were carried out by different laboratories using diverse techniques. For each donor, three plates each were used for CD4 naive and CD4 memory, two plates were used for CD8 naive, and one plate was used for CD8 memory. Each donor's leukapheresis produced roughly between roughly 0.85 and 10 billion PBMCs. The paper as a whole reports these results and caveats: Even with the large sequencing depth, rarefaction of the sorted-subset datasets indicated that sequencing was incomplete. Sampling was restricted to blood, and TCR repertoires in tissues likely differ from the TCR repertoires found in blood. The small number of donors limited the genetic and exposure-history diversity represented. Pairwise subsampling led to the expectation that sequencing depth would affect the degree of clonotype sharing among donors. Naive subsets generally had larger estimated clonotype richness than memory subsets. Sharing across a handful of donors was observed for around 4.8% of naive CD4, over 3% of naive CD8, 2% to 2.5% of memory CD4, and about 0.38% of memory CD8 clonotypes. Compared with non-shared clonotypes, the clonotypes found in all four sorted-subset donors had higher generation probabilities.

TCR CDR3 regions were amplified from genomic DNA by multiplex PCR using the deep immunoSEQ assay. Extracted genomic DNA from each cell subset was spread evenly across all wells of several immunoSEQ 96-well plates, with each plate serving as a replicate. Each replicate PCR for sorted subsets received about 200 ng genomic DNA, equal to roughly 33,000 T cell genomes. Purified libraries were quantified with a Qubit 3.0 fluorometer, sized on a Bioanalyzer 2100, and re-quantified with the KAPA Library Quantification kit. A separate single-read 150-cycle Illumina NextSeq 550 flow cell was used to sequence each immunoSEQ 96-well plate. In the authors' own workflow: The immunoSEQ output contained only junctional sequences without quality scores, so filtering could not match that applied to full-length reads. Sequences were annotated with PyIR, a Python wrapper for IgBLAST v1.9, and V/J genes and CDR3 were assigned using IMGT germline references. Reads were filtered out if the reads had weak V/J assignments (E-value above 1e-6), no CDR3, stop codons, out-of-frame junctions, or ambiguous translated residues. A V3J clonotype was defined by an identical inferred V gene, J gene, and CDR3 amino acid sequence. Percentage overlap between repertoires was computed as shared unique clonotypes divided by the size of the smaller repertoire. Three approaches were used to assess repertoire richness: RTK rarefaction, the Chao1 estimator, and Recon v2.1 estimates of unobserved clonotypes. OLGA was used to compute generation probabilities for all TCRbeta clonotypes that the gDNA method yielded from a handful of donors. TCRdb's version of the immuneACCESS table is confined to in-frame rearrangements and falls short of the full clone set. An unresolved V gene accounts for under half of the shortfall where checked; the remainder is of unknown origin. That table furnishes V, J and clone size, whereas the DNA furnished D and trimming. Across this sample there are 2 million to 2.5 million clones, with just over 90% seen only once. The biggest ten clones account for roughly 0.36% of the sample.

The donors were healthy, HIV-negative adults with no recently reported acute infections or vaccinations. All donors were Caucasian adults living in Nashville, Tennessee, USA. Magnetic negative selection was used to enrich CD4+ T cells, after which naive cells were positively selected on CD45RA and the negative fraction became the memory subset. Blood was obtained by leukapheresis, after which PBMCs were separated by Ficoll-Histopaque density gradient centrifugation and cryopreserved in liquid nitrogen vapor phase. Purity and quantity of every magnetically sorted T cell population were checked by analytical flow cytometry. Genomic DNA was isolated from every sorted fraction and measured by UV absorbance on a Nanodrop 2000c. Concerning this clone itself: Its cognate antigen has yet to be identified. No per-base quality is available; no much larger clone lies one base away.

From its cysteine to its phenylalanine, the CDR3 spans 14 amino acids. The CDR3 DNA has 42 bases and is translated from base 1. CDR1 and CDR2 were assigned from the germline V gene as SGHTA and FQGTGA. Here V drops 5 bases and J drops 5 bases, and the junction holds 6 bases not matched to any gene. The sequencing input was naive CD4+ T cells from PBMCs. The cell subset or site label for this specimen denotes: CD45RA+ positively selected. The TCR was taken from a man younger than 35 in good health. Some clones in this sample may be carry-over from other donors' samples. The chain is assembled from TRBV7-3 and TRBJ2-7, and 10 bases in between align with TRBD2. The DNA sequence is given as TGTGCCAGCAGCCTGCTAGCGGGAGTAAACGAGCAGTACTTC. It translates as CASSLLAGVNEQYF.